These T cell receptor beta chains were read from a single sample in a study of cytomegalovirus exposure and HLA in healthy donors. Generated by immunoSEQ multiplex PCR, the TCRdb table keeps only in-frame clones and is missing some. The sample holds some 98,000 clones, around three quarters seen once. Sequences were obtained from PBMCs. The receptor set was obtained from a man aged 35-49 years in good health and CMV-seronegative. The CDR3 runs from the conserved cysteine through the conserved F or W. Each record gives: clone size, D gene, V gene, J gene, CDR3 length, CDR3 protein, CDR3 DNA. The D gene is left open where the match is weak. Size is stated for part of the rows, as once, few or many counts, or as a class when the clone is expanded.

abundance: NA
d_gene: TRBD1
v_gene: TRBV5-5
j_gene: TRBJ1-2
len: 15
CDR3aa: CASSWDSGKYYGYTF
CDR3nt: TGTGCCAGCAGCTGGGACAGCGGCAAATACTATGGCTACACCTTC

abundance: NA
d_gene: TRBD1
v_gene: TRBV7-6
j_gene: TRBJ1-1
len: 15
CDR3aa: CASSLARQGNTEAFF
CDR3nt: TGTGCCAGCAGCTTAGCCAGACAGGGGAACACTGAAGCTTTCTTT

abundance: NA
d_gene: NA
v_gene: TRBV25-1
j_gene: TRBJ2-3
len: 16
CDR3aa: CASSELRVSSTDTQYF
CDR3nt: TGTGCCAGCAGTGAATTGCGGGTTTCTAGCACAGATACGCAGTATTTT

abundance: few
d_gene: NA
v_gene: TRBV7-9
j_gene: TRBJ1-2
len: 15
CDR3aa: CASSLQAFGASGYTF
CDR3nt: TGTGCCAGCAGCTTACAAGCGTTTGGGGCTTCTGGCTACACCTTC

abundance: NA
d_gene: TRBD1
v_gene: TRBV25-1
j_gene: TRBJ1-6
len: 15
CDR3aa: CASSAIDRADSPLHF
CDR3nt: TGTGCCAGCAGTGCTATCGACAGGGCGGATTCACCCCTCCACTTT

abundance: NA
d_gene: NA
v_gene: TRBV29-1
j_gene: TRBJ2-7
len: 14
CDR3aa: CSVQFGQGPYEQYF
CDR3nt: TGCAGCGTGCAGTTTGGCCAGGGGCCGTACGAGCAGTACTTC

abundance: few
d_gene: NA
v_gene: TRBV25-1
j_gene: TRBJ2-5
len: 15
CDR3aa: CASSGSGGSGETQYF
CDR3nt: TGTGCCAGCAGTGGCTCAGGGGGGTCAGGAGAGACCCAGTACTTC

abundance: NA
d_gene: TRBD2
v_gene: TRBV6-5
j_gene: TRBJ2-7
len: 14
CDR3aa: CASSYGLEVGEQYF
CDR3nt: TGTGCCAGCAGTTATGGACTAGAGGTCGGCGAGCAGTACTTC

abundance: NA
d_gene: NA
v_gene: TRBV6-1
j_gene: TRBJ2-7
len: 11
CDR3aa: CASSFNYEQYF
CDR3nt: TGTGCCAGCAGTTTTAACTACGAGCAGTACTTC

abundance: NA
d_gene: NA
v_gene: TRBV6-1
j_gene: TRBJ2-1
len: 15
CDR3aa: CASSVTQGGRSEQFF
CDR3nt: TGTGCCAGCAGTGTAACCCAGGGGGGAAGGAGTGAGCAGTTCTTC

abundance: NA
d_gene: NA
v_gene: TRBV4-1
j_gene: TRBJ2-2
len: 15
CDR3aa: CASSPGRPNTGELFF
CDR3nt: TGCGCCAGCAGCCCAGGGAGGCCGAACACCGGGGAGCTGTTTTTT

abundance: few
d_gene: NA
v_gene: TRBV7-9
j_gene: TRBJ1-1
len: 19
CDR3aa: CASSLARISGQLMNTEAFF
CDR3nt: TGTGCCAGCAGCTTAGCGCGTATCTCCGGACAGTTAATGAACACTGAAGCTTTCTTT

abundance: NA
d_gene: NA
v_gene: TRBV5-4
j_gene: TRBJ1-1
len: 16
CDR3aa: CASSPMPQGLNTEAFF
CDR3nt: TGTGCCAGCAGCCCAATGCCCCAGGGATTGAACACTGAAGCTTTCTTT

abundance: NA
d_gene: NA
v_gene: TRBV30
j_gene: TRBJ2-3
len: 13
CDR3aa: CARSRGPTDTQYF
CDR3nt: TGTGCCAGAAGTAGAGGCCCCACAGATACGCAGTATTTT

abundance: few
d_gene: TRBD1
v_gene: TRBV7-9
j_gene: TRBJ2-7
len: 15
CDR3aa: CASSPRRTGGGEQYF
CDR3nt: TGTGCCAGCAGCCCCCGACGGACAGGGGGCGGCGAGCAGTACTTC

abundance: NA
d_gene: TRBD1
v_gene: TRBV7-8
j_gene: TRBJ1-5
len: 15
CDR3aa: CASSLAPGGGQPQHF
CDR3nt: TGTGCCAGCAGCTTAGCGCCAGGGGGTGGTCAGCCCCAGCATTTT

abundance: NA
d_gene: NA
v_gene: TRBV7-9
j_gene: TRBJ2-3
len: 14
CDR3aa: CSSSPTANTDTQYF
CDR3nt: TGTTCCAGCAGCCCGACAGCAAACACAGATACGCAGTATTTT

abundance: NA
d_gene: TRBD2
v_gene: TRBV18
j_gene: TRBJ2-7
len: 19
CDR3aa: CASSPSQRLAGGLGLEQYF
CDR3nt: TGTGCCAGCTCACCATCGCAAAGACTAGCGGGGGGCCTTGGGCTCGAGCAGTACTTC

abundance: NA
d_gene: TRBD1
v_gene: TRBV27
j_gene: TRBJ1-2
len: 13
CDR3aa: CASSPDRGGGYTF
CDR3nt: TGTGCCAGCAGTCCGGACAGGGGAGGTGGCTACACCTTC

abundance: NA
d_gene: NA
v_gene: TRBV29-1
j_gene: TRBJ2-2
len: 14
CDR3aa: CSVDIGGVTGELFF
CDR3nt: TGCAGCGTTGATATCGGCGGAGTCACCGGGGAGCTGTTTTTT

abundance: NA
d_gene: NA
v_gene: TRBV6-4
j_gene: TRBJ1-1
len: 13
CDR3aa: CASSAMRNTEAFF
CDR3nt: TGTGCCAGCAGTGCGATGCGGAACACTGAAGCTTTCTTT

abundance: NA
d_gene: TRBD1
v_gene: TRBV5-1
j_gene: TRBJ2-7
len: 15
CDR3aa: CASSLGTGPPYEQYF
CDR3nt: TGCGCCAGCAGCTTGGGGACAGGGCCCCCCTACGAGCAGTACTTC

abundance: NA
d_gene: NA
v_gene: TRBV29-1
j_gene: TRBJ2-7
len: 12
CDR3aa: CSVPGLFYEQYF
CDR3nt: TGCAGCGTTCCAGGACTGTTCTACGAGCAGTACTTC

abundance: medium-sized
d_gene: NA
v_gene: TRBV21-1
j_gene: TRBJ2-1
len: 16
CDR3aa: CASSKACDRGRDEQFF
CDR3nt: TGTGCCAGCAGCAAAGCTTGTGACAGGGGGCGAGATGAGCAGTTCTTC

abundance: NA
d_gene: NA
v_gene: TRBV4-1
j_gene: TRBJ1-2
len: 16
CDR3aa: CASNNFLRENNYGYTF
CDR3nt: TGCGCCAGCAACAACTTCTTGCGGGAGAATAACTATGGCTACACCTTC

abundance: once
d_gene: NA
v_gene: TRBV18
j_gene: TRBJ2-5
len: 13
CDR3aa: CASTVVLGETQYF
CDR3nt: TGTGCCAGCACAGTGGTATTGGGAGAGACCCAGTACTTC

abundance: medium-sized
d_gene: NA
v_gene: TRBV9
j_gene: TRBJ1-1
len: 15
CDR3aa: CASSVGGGSNTEAFF
CDR3nt: TGTGCCAGCAGCGTAGGTGGGGGCTCGAACACTGAAGCTTTCTTT

abundance: NA
d_gene: TRBD1
v_gene: TRBV5-6
j_gene: TRBJ1-2
len: 14
CDR3aa: CASSQRDRDYGYTF
CDR3nt: TGTGCCAGCAGCCAACGGGACAGGGACTATGGCTACACCTTC

abundance: NA
d_gene: NA
v_gene: TRBV9
j_gene: TRBJ2-5
len: 15
CDR3aa: CASSVGQGPQETQYF
CDR3nt: TGTGCCAGCAGCGTAGGTCAGGGGCCACAAGAGACCCAGTACTTC

abundance: NA
d_gene: TRBD1
v_gene: TRBV5-4
j_gene: TRBJ2-5
len: 14
CDR3aa: CASSMGQFQETQYF
CDR3nt: TGTGCCAGCAGCATGGGACAGTTCCAAGAGACCCAGTACTTC

abundance: NA
d_gene: NA
v_gene: TRBV11-3
j_gene: TRBJ1-1
len: 15
CDR3aa: CASSLGGPMNTEAFF
CDR3nt: TGTGCCAGCAGCTTAGGCGGCCCGATGAACACTGAAGCTTTCTTT

abundance: NA
d_gene: NA
v_gene: TRBV11-2
j_gene: TRBJ2-3
len: 15
CDR3aa: CASSLEARGTDTQYF
CDR3nt: TGTGCCAGCAGCTTAGAAGCCCGGGGGACAGATACGCAGTATTTT

abundance: NA
d_gene: NA
v_gene: TRBV7-8
j_gene: TRBJ2-3
len: 14
CDR3aa: CASSPGPSTDTQYF
CDR3nt: TGTGCCAGCAGCCCAGGCCCTAGCACAGATACGCAGTATTTT

abundance: NA
d_gene: TRBD1
v_gene: TRBV4-3
j_gene: TRBJ1-2
len: 16
CDR3aa: CASSRDRGYLGHGYTF
CDR3nt: TGCGCCAGCAGCCGGGACAGGGGGTATCTCGGGCATGGCTACACCTTC

abundance: NA
d_gene: TRBD1
v_gene: TRBV28
j_gene: TRBJ2-5
len: 16
CDR3aa: CATHPGQGAPRETQYF
CDR3nt: TGTGCCACCCACCCGGGACAGGGGGCGCCTCGTGAGACCCAGTACTTC

abundance: NA
d_gene: NA
v_gene: TRBV13
j_gene: TRBJ2-1
len: 17
CDR3aa: CASSPNTLGEAYNEQFF
CDR3nt: TGTGCCAGCAGCCCCAACACCTTGGGGGAGGCCTACAATGAGCAGTTCTTC

abundance: once
d_gene: TRBD1
v_gene: TRBV19
j_gene: TRBJ1-2
len: 16
CDR3aa: CASSPWDRSFGYGYTF
CDR3nt: TGTGCCAGTAGTCCGTGGGACAGGAGTTTTGGCTATGGCTACACCTTC

abundance: NA
d_gene: NA
v_gene: TRBV27
j_gene: TRBJ2-1
len: 15
CDR3aa: CASRLRESTYNEQFF
CDR3nt: TGTGCCAGCAGGCTCAGGGAATCCACCTACAATGAGCAGTTCTTC

abundance: NA
d_gene: NA
v_gene: TRBV12-2
j_gene: TRBJ2-7
len: 18
CDR3aa: CASRLAPGTSGSPYEQYF
CDR3nt: TGTGCAAGTCGCTTGGCCCCTGGAACTAGCGGGAGTCCCTACGAGCAGTACTTC

abundance: NA
d_gene: TRBD2
v_gene: TRBV6-6
j_gene: TRBJ2-7
len: 13
CDR3aa: CASSTSGSSEQYF
CDR3nt: TGTGCCAGCAGTACTAGCGGGTCGAGCGAGCAGTACTTC

abundance: NA
d_gene: NA
v_gene: TRBV2
j_gene: TRBJ2-5
len: 13
CDR3aa: CASSGDNQETQYF
CDR3nt: TGTGCCAGCAGTGGAGACAACCAAGAGACCCAGTACTTC